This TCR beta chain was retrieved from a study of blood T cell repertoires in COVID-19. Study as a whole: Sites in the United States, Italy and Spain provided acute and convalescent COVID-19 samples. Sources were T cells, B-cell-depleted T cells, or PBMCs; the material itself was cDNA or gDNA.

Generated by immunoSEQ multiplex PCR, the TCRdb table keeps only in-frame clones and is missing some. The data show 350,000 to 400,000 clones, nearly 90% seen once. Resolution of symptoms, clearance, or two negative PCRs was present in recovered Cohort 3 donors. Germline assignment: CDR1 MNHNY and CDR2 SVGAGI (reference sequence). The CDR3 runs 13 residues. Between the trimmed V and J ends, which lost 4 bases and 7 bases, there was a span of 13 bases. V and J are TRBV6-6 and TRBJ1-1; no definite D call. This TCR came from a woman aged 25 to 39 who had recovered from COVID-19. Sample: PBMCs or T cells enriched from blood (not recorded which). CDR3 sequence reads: CASSSLAAGEAFF. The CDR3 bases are TGTGCCAGCAGTTCTCTAGCCGCGGGTGAAGCTTTCTTT.